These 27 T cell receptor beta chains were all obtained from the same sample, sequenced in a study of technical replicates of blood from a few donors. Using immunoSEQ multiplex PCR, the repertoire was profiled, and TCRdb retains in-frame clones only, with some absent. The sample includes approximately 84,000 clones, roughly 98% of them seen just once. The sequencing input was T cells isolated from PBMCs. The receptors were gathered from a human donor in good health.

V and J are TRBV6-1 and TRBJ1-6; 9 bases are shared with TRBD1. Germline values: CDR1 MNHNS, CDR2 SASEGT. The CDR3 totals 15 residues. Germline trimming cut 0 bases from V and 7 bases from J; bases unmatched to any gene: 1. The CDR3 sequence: CASSEAGTGNSPLHF. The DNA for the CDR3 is TGTGCCAGCAGTGAAGCCGGGACAGGGAATTCACCCCTCCACTTT.

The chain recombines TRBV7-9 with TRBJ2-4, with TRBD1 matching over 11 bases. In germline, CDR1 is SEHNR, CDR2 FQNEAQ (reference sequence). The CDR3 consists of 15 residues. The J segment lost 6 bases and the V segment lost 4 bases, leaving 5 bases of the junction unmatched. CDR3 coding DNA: TGTGCCAGCAGCTCCTCGGGGACAGGGGGAAACATTCAGTACTTC. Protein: CASSSSGTGGNIQYF.

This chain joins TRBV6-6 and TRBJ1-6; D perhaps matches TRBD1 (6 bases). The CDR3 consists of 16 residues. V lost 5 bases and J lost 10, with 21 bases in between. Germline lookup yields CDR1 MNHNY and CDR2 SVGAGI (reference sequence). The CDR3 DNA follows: TGTGCCAGCAGTACCTCCTTGACAGGTTTTTTGTCACCCCTCCACTTT. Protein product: CASSTSLTGFLSPLHF.

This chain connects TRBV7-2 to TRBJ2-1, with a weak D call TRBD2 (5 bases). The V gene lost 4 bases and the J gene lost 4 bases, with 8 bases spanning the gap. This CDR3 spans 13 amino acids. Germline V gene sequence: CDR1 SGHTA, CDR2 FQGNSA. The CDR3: CASSSDSYNEQFF. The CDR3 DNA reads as TGTGCCAGCAGCTCGGACTCTTACAATGAGCAGTTCTTC.

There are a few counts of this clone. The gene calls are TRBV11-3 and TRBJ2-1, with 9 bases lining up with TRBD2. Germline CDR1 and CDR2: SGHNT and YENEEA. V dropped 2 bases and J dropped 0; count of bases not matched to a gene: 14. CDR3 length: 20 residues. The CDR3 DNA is TGTGCCAGCAGCTTACTCCGACTTAGCGGGGGCCTAAGCTCCTACAATGAGCAGTTCTTC. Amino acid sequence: CASSLLRLSGGLSSYNEQFF.

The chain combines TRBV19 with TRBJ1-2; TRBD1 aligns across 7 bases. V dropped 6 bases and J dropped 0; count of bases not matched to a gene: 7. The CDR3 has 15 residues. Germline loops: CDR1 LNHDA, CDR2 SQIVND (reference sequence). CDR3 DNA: TGTGCCAGTAGCGACCCAGGGGGACCTAACTATGGCTACACCTTC. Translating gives CASSDPGGPNYGYTF.

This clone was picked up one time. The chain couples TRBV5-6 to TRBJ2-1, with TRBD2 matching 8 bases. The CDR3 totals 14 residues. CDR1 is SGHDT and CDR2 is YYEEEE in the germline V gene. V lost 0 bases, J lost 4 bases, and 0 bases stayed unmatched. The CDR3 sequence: CASSLGLAYNEQFF. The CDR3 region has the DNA TGTGCCAGCAGCTTGGGACTAGCGTACAATGAGCAGTTCTTC.

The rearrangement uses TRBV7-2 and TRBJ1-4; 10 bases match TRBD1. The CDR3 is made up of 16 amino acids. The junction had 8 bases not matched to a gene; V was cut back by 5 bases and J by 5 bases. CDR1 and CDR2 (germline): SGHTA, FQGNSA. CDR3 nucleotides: TGTGCCAGCAGCAGGGACAGGGGTGGGGGGAATGAAAAACTGTTTTTT. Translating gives CASSRDRGGGNEKLFF.

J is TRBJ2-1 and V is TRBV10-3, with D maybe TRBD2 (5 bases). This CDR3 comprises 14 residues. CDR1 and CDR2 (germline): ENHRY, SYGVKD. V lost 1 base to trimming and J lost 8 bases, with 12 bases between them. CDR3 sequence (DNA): TGTGCCATCAGTGAGTTACCGGGAATGGATGAGCAGTTCTTC. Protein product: CAISELPGMDEQFF.

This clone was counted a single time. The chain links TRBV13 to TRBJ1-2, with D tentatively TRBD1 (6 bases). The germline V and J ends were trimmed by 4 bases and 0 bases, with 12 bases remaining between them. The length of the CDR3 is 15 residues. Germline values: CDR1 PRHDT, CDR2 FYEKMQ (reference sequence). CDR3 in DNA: TGTGCCAGCAGCTCCCGGACAGTAGCTAACTATGGCTACACCTTC. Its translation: CASSSRTVANYGYTF.

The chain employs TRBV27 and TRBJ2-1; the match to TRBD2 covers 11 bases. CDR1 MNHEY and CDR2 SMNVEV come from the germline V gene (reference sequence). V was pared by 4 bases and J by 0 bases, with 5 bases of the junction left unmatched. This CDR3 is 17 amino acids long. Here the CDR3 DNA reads TGTGCCAGCAGTTCCGGGACTAGCGGAGGCTCCTACAATGAGCAGTTCTTC. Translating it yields CASSSGTSGGSYNEQFF.

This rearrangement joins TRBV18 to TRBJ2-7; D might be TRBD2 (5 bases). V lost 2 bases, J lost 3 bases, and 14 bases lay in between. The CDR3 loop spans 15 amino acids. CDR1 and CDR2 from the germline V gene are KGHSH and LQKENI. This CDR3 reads CASSPSPRADYEQYF. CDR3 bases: TGTGCCAGCTCACCATCCCCAAGAGCGGACTACGAGCAGTACTTC.

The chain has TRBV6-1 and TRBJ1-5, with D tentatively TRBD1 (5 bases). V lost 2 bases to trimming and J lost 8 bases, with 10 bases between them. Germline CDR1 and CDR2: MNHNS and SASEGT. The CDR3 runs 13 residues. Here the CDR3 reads CASSERLGEPQHF. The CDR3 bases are TGTGCCAGCAGTGAACGATTAGGGGAGCCCCAGCATTTT.

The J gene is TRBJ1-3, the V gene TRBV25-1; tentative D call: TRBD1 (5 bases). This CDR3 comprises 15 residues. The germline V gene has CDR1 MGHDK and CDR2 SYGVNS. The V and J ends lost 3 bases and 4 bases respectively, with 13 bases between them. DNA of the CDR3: TGTGCCAGCAGTGATTGGAAGGGGAAAGGAAACACCATATATTTT. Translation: CASSDWKGKGNTIYF.

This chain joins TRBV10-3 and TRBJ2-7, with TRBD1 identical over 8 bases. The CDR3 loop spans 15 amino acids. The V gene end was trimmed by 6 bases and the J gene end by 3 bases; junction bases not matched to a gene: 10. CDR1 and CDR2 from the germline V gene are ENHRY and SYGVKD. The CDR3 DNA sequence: TGTGCCATCAGGCCAGACAGGGGACCTTTCTACGAGCAGTACTTC. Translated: CAIRPDRGPFYEQYF.

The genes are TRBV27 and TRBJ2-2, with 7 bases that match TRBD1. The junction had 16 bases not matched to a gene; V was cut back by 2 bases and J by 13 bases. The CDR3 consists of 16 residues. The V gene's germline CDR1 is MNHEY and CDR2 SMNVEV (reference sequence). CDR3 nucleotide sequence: TGTGCCAGCAGTTTAATAGGGGGCGTAGACCGGAGTGCGCTGTTTTTT. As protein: CASSLIGGVDRSALFF.

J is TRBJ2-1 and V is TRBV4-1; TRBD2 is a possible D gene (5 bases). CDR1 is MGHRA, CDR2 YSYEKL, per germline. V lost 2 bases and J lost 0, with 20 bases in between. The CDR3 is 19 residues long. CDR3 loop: CASSQRAPLAISSYNEQFF. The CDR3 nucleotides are TGCGCCAGCAGCCAACGGGCCCCGCTAGCTATTAGCTCCTACAATGAGCAGTTCTTC.

Here the CDR3 reads CASSTTIGRVGGYTF. The CDR3 DNA is TGTGCCAGCAGCACCACCATCGGGAGGGTTGGTGGCTACACCTTC. This chain uses TRBV27 with TRBJ1-2, with no clear D. This CDR3 has 15 residues. V lost 6 bases and J lost 7, with 21 bases in between. Germline CDR1 MNHEY, CDR2 SMNVEV (reference sequence).

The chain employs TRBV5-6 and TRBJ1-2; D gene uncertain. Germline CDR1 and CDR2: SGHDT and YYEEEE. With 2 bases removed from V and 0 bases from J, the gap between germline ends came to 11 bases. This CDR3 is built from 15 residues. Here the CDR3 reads CASSLSQAPNYGYTF. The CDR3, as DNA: TGTGCCAGCAGCTTAAGTCAGGCCCCTAACTATGGCTACACCTTC.

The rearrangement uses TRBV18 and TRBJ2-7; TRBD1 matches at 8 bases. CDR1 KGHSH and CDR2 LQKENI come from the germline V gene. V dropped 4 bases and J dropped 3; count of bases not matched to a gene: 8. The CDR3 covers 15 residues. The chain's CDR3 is CASSQRDRRNYEQYF. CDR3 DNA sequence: TGTGCCAGCTCACAACGGGACAGGCGGAACTACGAGCAGTACTTC.

CDR3 protein: CASSASGQGVGTEAFF. CDR3 coding DNA: TGTGCCAGCAGCGCCTCGGGACAGGGGGTCGGGACTGAAGCTTTCTTT. The chain is built from TRBV9 and TRBJ1-1, with TRBD1 identical over 11 bases. Germline CDR1 reads SGDLS; CDR2 reads YYNGEE. V gave up 3 bases and J gave up 5 bases; unmatched junction bases: 9. This CDR3 spans 16 amino acids.

CDR3 in DNA: TGCGCCAGCACCGCCCCCGAACTAGCGCCCGCCTACAATGAGCAGTTCTTC. It codes for CASTAPELAPAYNEQFF. The chain is built from TRBV5-1 and TRBJ2-1; 7 nucleotides agree with TRBD2. This CDR3 has 17 residues. V shed 6 bases, J shed 2 bases, and the junction held 14 bases outside the gene matches. Looked up from germline, CDR1 is SGHRS and CDR2 is YFSETQ.

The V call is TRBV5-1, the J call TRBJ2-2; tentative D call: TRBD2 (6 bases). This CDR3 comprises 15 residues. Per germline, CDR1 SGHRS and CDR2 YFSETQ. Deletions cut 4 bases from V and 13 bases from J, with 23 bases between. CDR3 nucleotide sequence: TGCGCCAGCAGCGCCAGTCCGGGGACCCGAGCGGGGCTGTTTTTT. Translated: CASSASPGTRAGLFF.

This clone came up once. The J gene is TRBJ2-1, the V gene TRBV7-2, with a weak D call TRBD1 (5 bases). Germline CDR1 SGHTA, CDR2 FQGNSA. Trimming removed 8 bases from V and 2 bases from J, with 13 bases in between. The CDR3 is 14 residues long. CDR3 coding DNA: TGTGCCAGCCAACTTGGACAACCCTACAATGAGCAGTTCTTC. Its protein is CASQLGQPYNEQFF.

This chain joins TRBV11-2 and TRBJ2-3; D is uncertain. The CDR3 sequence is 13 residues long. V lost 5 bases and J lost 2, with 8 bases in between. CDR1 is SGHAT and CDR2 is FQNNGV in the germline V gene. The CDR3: CASSPRLTDTQYF. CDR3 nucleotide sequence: TGTGCCAGCAGCCCAAGACTCACAGATACGCAGTATTTT.

Written as DNA, the CDR3 is TGTGCCAGCAGCTTAGGGCCAACAGGGGCCGAGCAGTACTTC. Translated: CASSLGPTGAEQYF. This chain connects TRBV11-2 to TRBJ2-7; 7 bases fit TRBD1. V was pared by 1 base and J by 6 bases, with 6 bases of the junction left unmatched. The CDR3 is 14 residues long. CDR1 and CDR2 from the germline V gene are SGHAT and FQNNGV.

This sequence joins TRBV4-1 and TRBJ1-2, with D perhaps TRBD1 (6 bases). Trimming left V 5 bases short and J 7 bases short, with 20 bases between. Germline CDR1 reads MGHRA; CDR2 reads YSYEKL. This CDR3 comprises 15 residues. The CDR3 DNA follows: TGCGCCAGCAGCATTCGGTTAACAGGGAATGCTGGCTACACCTTC. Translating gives CASSIRLTGNAGYTF.